A single sample is the source of the 20 T cell receptor beta chains below, sequenced in a study of blood T cells in healthy people across ages. A sample-barcoded 5' primer and a J-beta primer mix were used in a second PCR of about 7 to 12 cycles. TCRdb fed the 5' RACE reads into MiXCR, producing one record per CDR3 protein. This sample has more than 1,400,000 distinct CDR3 sequences, with approximately 38% found just once. Input material: blood. These receptors originate from a young woman in good health.

The chain employs TRBV20-1 and TRBJ2-7; 14 bases line up with TRBD2. The DNA end favors TRBJ2-5, so the J call may be wrong. The germline CDR1 and CDR2 sequences are DFQATT and SNEGSKA (reference sequence). The CDR3 is 16 amino acids. The CDR3 DNA reads as TGCAGTGCTCCCAGACTAGCGGGAGGGCCGGGAGAGACCCAGTACTTC. Translation: CSAPRLAGGPGETQYF.

The rearrangement joins TRBV29-1 to TRBJ2-5; 10 bases are shared with TRBD1. There are 15 residues in the CDR3. Trimming cost V 6 bases and J 4 bases; bases outside gene matches: 11. The V gene's germline CDR1 is SQVTM and CDR2 ANQGSEA. CDR3 loop: CSVQSGTGVRETQYF. The CDR3 DNA is TGCAGCGTCCAATCCGGGACAGGGGTACGAGAGACCCAGTACTTC.

This clonotype was seen a handful of times. This chain connects TRBV10-3 to TRBJ2-1, with D possibly called TRBD1 or TRBD2 (5 bases each). CDR3 length equals 13 residues. The V end was cut by 10 bases, the J end by 9 bases, with 19 bases between. Germline V gene sequence: CDR1 ENHRY, CDR2 SYGVKD. CDR3 nucleotide sequence: TGTGCCACAAAAGGGGACGGGGCGAGTGAGCAGTTCTTC. Protein product: CATKGDGASEQFF.

V is TRBV6-2 or TRBV6-3 and J is TRBJ1-2; tentative D call: TRBD1 (5 bases). V gave up 9 bases and J gave up 7 bases, with 21 bases separating them. CDR3 length: 14 amino acids. CDR1 MNHEY and CDR2 SVGEGT come from the germline V gene. The CDR3 DNA is TGTGCCAGTGGGACGACGAGGGAGAGGGCTGGCTACACCTTC. As protein: CASGTTRERAGYTF.

The chain recombines TRBV12-3 or TRBV12-4 with TRBJ2-3; TRBD2 matches 9 bases. V lost 3 bases and J lost 2; bases outside the gene matches: 6. This CDR3 has 16 amino acids. The CDR3 loop reads CASSFRSGGPTDTQYF. CDR3 DNA: TGTGCCAGCAGTTTTAGGAGCGGGGGGCCCACAGATACGCAGTATTTT.

This clonotype was seen just once. V is TRBV4-3 and J is TRBJ2-1, with D perhaps matching TRBD1 (6 bases). Trimming took 1 base from V and 4 from J, leaving 11 bases between them. Germline V lookup: CDR1 LGHNA, CDR2 YSLEER. The CDR3 length is 15 residues. This CDR3 is CASSQVTGSYNEQFF. Written as DNA, the CDR3 is TGCGCCAGCAGCCAAGTCACAGGGAGTTACAATGAGCAGTTCTTC.

The V gene is TRBV5-4, the J gene TRBJ2-3; a possible D gene is TRBD2 (7 bases). From germline, CDR1 is SGHNT and CDR2 YYREEE (reference sequence). The V end lost 3 bases, the J end lost 2 bases, and 10 bases lay between the germline ends. The CDR3 is 14 amino acids. CDR3 in amino acids: CASSYRGATDTQYF. DNA for the CDR3: TGTGCCAGCAGCTACCGGGGGGCCACAGATACGCAGTATTTT.

The rearrangement joins TRBV24-1 to TRBJ2-5; 8 bases agree with TRBD2. Looked up from germline, CDR1 is KGHDR and CDR2 is SFDVKD. Losses at the gene ends were 3 bases for V and 11 bases for J; bases not matched to a gene: 13. The CDR3 has 15 amino acids. In DNA form, the CDR3 reads TGTGCCACCAGTGATAACAGCGGGAGATGGAATGAGCAGTACTTC. Its protein product is CATSDNSGRWNEQYF.

This clonotype appeared a few times. V is TRBV5-1 and J is TRBJ2-1; TRBD2 agrees at 8 bases. J was trimmed by 6 bases and V by 1 base; bases with no gene match: 6. The CDR3 is 15 residues long. From germline, CDR1 is SGHRS and CDR2 YFSETQ. DNA for the CDR3: TGCGCCAGCAGCTTGACTAGCGGCAGCCCCAATGAGCAGTTCTTC. Protein: CASSLTSGSPNEQFF.

The chain has TRBV20-1 and TRBJ1-3; D gene uncertain. V was trimmed by 6 bases and J by 4 bases, leaving 7 bases between them. This CDR3 has 11 amino acids. Germline V lookup: CDR1 DFQATT, CDR2 SNEGSKA (reference sequence). The CDR3 sequence is CSATTGNTIYF. DNA of the CDR3: TGCAGTGCAACGACAGGAAACACCATATATTTT.

This clonotype was observed a few times. The chain links TRBV20-1 to TRBJ2-1, with 7 bases matching TRBD2. V shed 6 bases and J 9 bases; nucleotides not matched to a gene: 17. The CDR3 has 15 amino acids. Looked up from germline, CDR1 is DFQATT and CDR2 is SNEGSKA (reference sequence). This CDR3 reads CSAHYRRREKAEQFF. CDR3 DNA: TGCAGTGCCCACTATAGAAGGCGGGAGAAGGCTGAGCAGTTCTTC.

The CDR3 region is CASSLDRGQGSAVEAFF. CDR3 DNA sequence: TGTGCCAGCAGCTTAGATCGTGGACAGGGTTCTGCTGTTGAAGCTTTCTTT. The J gene is TRBJ1-1, the V gene TRBV7-9; TRBD1 aligns across 8 bases. The CDR3 totals 17 residues. The germline gives CDR1 SEHNR, CDR2 FQNEAQ (reference sequence). V trimming: 1 base; J trimming: 7 bases; junction bases outside the gene matches: 14.

The CDR3 sequence: CASSLEGTSTYEQYF. The CDR3 DNA reads TGCGCCAGCAGCTTGGAAGGGACTAGCACCTACGAGCAGTACTTC. The chain employs TRBV5-1 and TRBJ2-5, with 9 bases aligning to TRBD2. The J call is doubtful: the DNA matches TRBJ2-7 better. Germline V gene data show CDR1 as SGHRS and CDR2 as YFSETQ. There are 15 residues in the CDR3.

The rearrangement links TRBV4-1 to TRBJ1-2; 7 nucleotides align to TRBD1. In germline, CDR1 is MGHRA, CDR2 YSYEKL. This CDR3 has 17 amino acids. V trimming: 4 bases; J trimming: 8 bases; junction bases outside the gene matches: 19. The CDR3 protein is CASSLVGTETYERGYTF. The CDR3 nucleotides read TGCGCCAGCAGCCTGGTCGGGACAGAGACATATGAGCGGGGCTACACCTTC.

This clonotype was found a few times. The V call is TRBV20-1, the J call TRBJ1-5, with a tentative D call TRBD1 (5 bases). The germline gives CDR1 DFQATT, CDR2 SNEGSKA (reference sequence). The CDR3 totals 16 residues. The germline V and J ends were trimmed by 2 bases and 4 bases, with 18 bases remaining between them. The CDR3 DNA reads as TGCAGTGCTAGATTGGAAAGGGGCTTGGGGAATCAGCCCCAGCATTTT. Its translation: CSARLERGLGNQPQHF.

The rearrangement uses TRBV9 and TRBJ2-5, with 9 bases aligning to TRBD1. The CDR3 runs 15 residues. Germline lookup yields CDR1 SGDLS and CDR2 YYNGEE. V lost 0 bases, J lost 4 bases, and 4 bases stayed unmatched. DNA for the CDR3: TGTGCCAGCAGCGTAGACACAGGGGGCGGAGAGACCCAGTACTTC. Translated, it gives CASSVDTGGGETQYF.

This clonotype was detected ten times or more. The rearrangement joins TRBV27 to TRBJ2-1; 10 bases match TRBD2. The CDR3 length is 12 residues. CDR1 MNHEY and CDR2 SMNVEV come from the germline V gene (reference sequence). The junction had 2 bases not matched to a gene; V was cut back by 5 bases and J by 10 bases. CDR3 sequence: CASSPGLAEQFF. In nucleotides, the CDR3 is TGTGCCAGCAGTCCGGGACTAGCGGAGCAGTTCTTC.

The genes are TRBV25-1 and TRBJ1-3; 8 bases line up with TRBD1. Germline loops: CDR1 MGHDK, CDR2 SYGVNS. CDR3 size: 13 residues. Trimming removed 4 bases from V and 6 bases from J; junction bases left unmatched: 2. CDR3 sequence reads: CASSATGVNTIYF. CDR3 DNA: TGTGCCAGCAGTGCGACAGGGGTAAACACCATATATTTT.

This sequence joins TRBV4-1 and TRBJ1-2; D is possibly TRBD1 (5 bases). The length of the CDR3 is 15 residues. V was shortened by 0 bases and J by 4 bases, with 12 bases between the two germline ends. Germline V gives CDR1 MGHRA, CDR2 YSYEKL. DNA of the CDR3: TGCGCCAGCAGCCAAGATCTGAGTACAGGCTATGGCTACACCTTC. It translates to CASSQDLSTGYGYTF.

There are a few counts of this clonotype. V gene TRBV9 combines with J gene TRBJ2-1; 8 nucleotides line up with TRBD2. Germline V gene sequence: CDR1 SGDLS, CDR2 YYNGEE. The CDR3 consists of 18 residues. The V and J ends lost 4 bases and 8 bases, in that order; junction bases with no gene match: 20. The DNA of the CDR3 is TGTGCCAGCAGCCCTCATGCGGACGGGGGGGCATCACAGGATGAGCAGTTCTTC. Translation: CASSPHADGGASQDEQFF. Full variable domain (missing parts from reference TRBV9 and TRBJ2-1): DSGVTQTPKHLITATGQRVTLRCSPRSGDLSVYWYQQSLDQGLQFLIQYYNGEERAKGNILERFSAQQFPDLHSELNLSSLELGDSALYFCASSPHADGGASQDEQFFGPGTRLTVL.